Here is one T cell receptor (beta chain) with its context. The antigen is not known. Using immunoSEQ multiplex PCR, the repertoire was profiled, and TCRdb retains in-frame clones only, with some absent. The sample lists over 50,000 clones, 90% to 97% seen once, with roughly 1% in the top ten. Germline V gene data show CDR1 as GTSNPN and CDR2 as SVGIG (reference sequence). The CDR3 length is 15 residues. The ends were cut back, 5 bases at V and 4 bases at J, with 21 bases in the middle. The data were obtained in a study of cytomegalovirus exposure and HLA in healthy donors. Study-wide results and caveats: Researchers counted around 170 TCR beta chains as cytomegalovirus-associated.

The validation cohort, a group of some 120 subjects, included the donors and was separate from the roughly 700-subject first cohort. Material for sequencing was PBMCs. The receptor comes from a woman aged 18 to 35 in good health and CMV-seronegative. The V call is TRBV30, the J call TRBJ2-7, with D tentatively TRBD1 (6 bases). CDR3 bases: TGTGCCTGGGACCGACGGCAGGGGATTCGGTACGAGCAGTACTTC. Translation: CAWDRRQGIRYEQYF.